The source of this T cell receptor beta chain is a study of T cells in localized non-small cell lung cancer. Points from the study as a whole: Appearances in adjacent lung were noted for a median approximately 52 of the top 100 tumor clones.

The repertoire was sequenced with immunoSEQ multiplex PCR; TCRdb's copy has only in-frame clones and lacks some. The sample yields 86,000 or so clones, approximately 84% seen once. About this clone itself: Antigen: not known.

In germline, CDR1 is GTSNPN, CDR2 SVGIG (reference sequence). Trimming took 4 bases from V and 8 from J, leaving 14 bases between them. The CDR3 has 12 residues. This receptor was obtained from a man aged 35-75 years with stage I lung adenocarcinoma. The sample consisted of peripheral blood, taken before any cancer treatment. The chain has TRBV30 and TRBJ1-2, with D maybe TRBD1 (5 bases). The CDR3 reads CAWTGGSGGYTF. In DNA, the CDR3 is TGTGCCTGGACGGGGGGATCAGGAGGCTACACCTTC.